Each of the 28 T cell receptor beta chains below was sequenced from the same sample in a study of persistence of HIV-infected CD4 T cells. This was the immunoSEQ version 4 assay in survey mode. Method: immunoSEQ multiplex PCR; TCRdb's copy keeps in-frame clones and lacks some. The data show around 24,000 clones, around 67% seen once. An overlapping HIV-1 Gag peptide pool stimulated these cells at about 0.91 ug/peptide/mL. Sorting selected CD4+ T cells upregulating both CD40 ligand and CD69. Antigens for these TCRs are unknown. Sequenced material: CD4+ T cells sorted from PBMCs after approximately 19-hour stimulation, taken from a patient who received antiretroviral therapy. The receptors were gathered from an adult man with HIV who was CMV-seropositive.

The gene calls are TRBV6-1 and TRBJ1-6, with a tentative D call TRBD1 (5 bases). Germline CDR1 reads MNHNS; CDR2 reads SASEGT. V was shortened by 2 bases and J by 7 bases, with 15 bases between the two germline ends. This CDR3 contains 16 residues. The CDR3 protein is CASSEPVGGRNSPLHF. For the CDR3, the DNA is TGTGCCAGCAGTGAACCCGTGGGGGGGAGAAATTCACCCCTCCACTTT.

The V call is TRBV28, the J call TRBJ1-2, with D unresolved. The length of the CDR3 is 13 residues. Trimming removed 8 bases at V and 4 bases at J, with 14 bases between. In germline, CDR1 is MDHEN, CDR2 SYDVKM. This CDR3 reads CASRNPAGYGYTF. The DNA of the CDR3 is TGTGCCAGCCGAAACCCTGCTGGCTATGGCTACACCTTC.

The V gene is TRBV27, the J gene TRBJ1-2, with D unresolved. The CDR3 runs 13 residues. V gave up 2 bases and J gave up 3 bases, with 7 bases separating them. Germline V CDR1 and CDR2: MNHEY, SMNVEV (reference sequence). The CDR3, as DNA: TGTGCCAGCAGTTTAGGAAGATACTATGGCTACACCTTC. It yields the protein CASSLGRYYGYTF.

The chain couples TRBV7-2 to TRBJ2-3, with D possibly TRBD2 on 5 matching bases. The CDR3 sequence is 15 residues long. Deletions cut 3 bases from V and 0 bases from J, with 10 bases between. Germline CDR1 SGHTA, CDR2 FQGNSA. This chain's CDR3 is CASSFGLVSTDTQYF. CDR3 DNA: TGTGCCAGCAGCTTCGGACTGGTGAGCACAGATACGCAGTATTTT.

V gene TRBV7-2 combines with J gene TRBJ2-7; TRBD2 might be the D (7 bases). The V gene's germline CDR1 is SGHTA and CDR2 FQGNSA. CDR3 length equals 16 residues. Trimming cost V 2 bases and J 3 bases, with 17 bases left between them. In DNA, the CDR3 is TGTGCCAGCAGCTTATTGCGCGGGGGCCTGTTCTACGAGCAGTACTTC. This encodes CASSLLRGGLFYEQYF.

CDR3 DNA sequence: TGTGCCAGCTCACCAAGGGCTTTCCTCTACGGGGGGGCCGACACCGGGGAGCTGTTTTTT. Encoded protein: CASSPRAFLYGGADTGELFF. This chain joins TRBV18 and TRBJ2-2, with TRBD2 identical over 8 bases. J lost 3 bases, V lost 2 bases, and 17 bases had no gene match. Germline V gene lookup returns CDR1 KGHSH and CDR2 LQKENI. This CDR3 spans 20 amino acids. Drawing the rest from reference TRBV18 and TRBJ2-2, the complete variable domain is NAGVMQNPRHLVRRRGQEARLRCSPMKGHSHVYWYRQLPEEGLKFMVYLQKENIIDESGMPKERFSAEFPKEGPSILRIQQVVRGDSAAYFCASSPRAFLYGGADTGELFFGEGSRLTVL.

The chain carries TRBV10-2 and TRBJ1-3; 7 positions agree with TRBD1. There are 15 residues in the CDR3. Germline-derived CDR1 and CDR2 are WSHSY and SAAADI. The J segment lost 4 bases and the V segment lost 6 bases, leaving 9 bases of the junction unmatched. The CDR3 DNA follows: TGCGCCAGCAGCGCCCTGACAGGGTCGGGAAACACCATATATTTT. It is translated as CASSALTGSGNTIYF.

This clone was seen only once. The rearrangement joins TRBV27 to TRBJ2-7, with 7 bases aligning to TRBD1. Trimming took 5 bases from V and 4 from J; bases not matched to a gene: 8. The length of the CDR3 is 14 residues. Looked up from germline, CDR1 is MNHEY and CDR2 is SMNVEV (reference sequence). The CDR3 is CASSGPGQRYEQYF. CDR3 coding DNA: TGTGCCAGCAGTGGTCCGGGACAGCGTTACGAGCAGTACTTC.

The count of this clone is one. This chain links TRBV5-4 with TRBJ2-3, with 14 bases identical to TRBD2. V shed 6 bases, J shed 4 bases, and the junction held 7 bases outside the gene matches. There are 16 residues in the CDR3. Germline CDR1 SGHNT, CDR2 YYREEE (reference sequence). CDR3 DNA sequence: TGTGCCAGCACGATCCAGACTAGCGGGGGGGCAGATACGCAGTATTTT. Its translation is CASTIQTSGGADTQYF. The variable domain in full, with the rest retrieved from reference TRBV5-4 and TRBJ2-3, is ETGVTQSPTHLIKTRGQQVTLRCSSQSGHNTVSWYQQALGQGPQFIFQYYREEENGRGNFPPRFSGLQFPNYSSELNVNALELDDSALYLCASTIQTSGGADTQYFGPGTRLTVL.

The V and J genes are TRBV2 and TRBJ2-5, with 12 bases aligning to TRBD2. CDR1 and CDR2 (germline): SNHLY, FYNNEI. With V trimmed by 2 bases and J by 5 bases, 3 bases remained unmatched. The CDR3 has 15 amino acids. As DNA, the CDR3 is TGTGCCAGCAGTGAACTAGCGGGGGGGCGGGAGACCCAGTACTTC. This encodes CASSELAGGRETQYF.

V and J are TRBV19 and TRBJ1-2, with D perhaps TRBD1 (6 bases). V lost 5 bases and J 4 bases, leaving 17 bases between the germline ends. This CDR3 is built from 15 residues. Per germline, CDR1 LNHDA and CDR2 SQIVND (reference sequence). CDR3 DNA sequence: TGTGCCAGTAGTCTAGCCCAGACAGGTACCTATGGCTACACCTTC. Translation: CASSLAQTGTYGYTF.

The CDR3 protein is CATSDATGTGFYGYTF. The CDR3 DNA is TGTGCCACCAGTGACGCAACCGGGACAGGGTTCTATGGCTACACCTTC. The chain links TRBV24-1 to TRBJ1-2; the match to TRBD1 covers 9 bases. Trimming removed 4 bases from V and 4 bases from J; junction bases left unmatched: 9. CDR3 size: 16 residues. From germline, CDR1 is KGHDR and CDR2 SFDVKD.

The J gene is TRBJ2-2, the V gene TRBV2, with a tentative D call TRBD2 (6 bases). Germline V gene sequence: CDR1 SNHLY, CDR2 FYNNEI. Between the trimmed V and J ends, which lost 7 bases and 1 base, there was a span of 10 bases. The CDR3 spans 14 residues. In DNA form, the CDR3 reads TGTGCCAGCAAAAGCGGGTTGAACACCGGGGAGCTGTTTTTT. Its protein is CASKSGLNTGELFF.

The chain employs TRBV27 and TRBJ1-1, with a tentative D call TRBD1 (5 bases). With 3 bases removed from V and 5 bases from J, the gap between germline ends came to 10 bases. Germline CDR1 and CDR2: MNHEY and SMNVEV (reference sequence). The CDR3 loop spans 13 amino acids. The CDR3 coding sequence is TGTGCCAGCAGTTTCCTCAGGGAAACTGAAGCTTTCTTT. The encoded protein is CASSFLRETEAFF.

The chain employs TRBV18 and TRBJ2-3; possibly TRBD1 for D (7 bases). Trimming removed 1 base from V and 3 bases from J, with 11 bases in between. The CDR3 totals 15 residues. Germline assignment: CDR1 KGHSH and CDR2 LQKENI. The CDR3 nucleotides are TGTGCCAGCTCACCACGACAGGGACTGACAGATACGCAGTATTTT. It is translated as CASSPRQGLTDTQYF.

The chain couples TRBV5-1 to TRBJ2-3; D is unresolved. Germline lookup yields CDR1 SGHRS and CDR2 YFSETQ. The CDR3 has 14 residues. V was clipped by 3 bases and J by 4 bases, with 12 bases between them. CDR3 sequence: CASSSDPRADTQYF. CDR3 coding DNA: TGCGCCAGCAGCTCCGACCCTCGGGCAGATACGCAGTATTTT.

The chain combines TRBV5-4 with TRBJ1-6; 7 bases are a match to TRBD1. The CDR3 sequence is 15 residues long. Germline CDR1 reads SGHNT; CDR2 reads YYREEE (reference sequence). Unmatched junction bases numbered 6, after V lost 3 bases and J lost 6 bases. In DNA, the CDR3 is TGTGCCAGCAGCTCCCCAGGGGGTGGTAATTCACCCCTCCACTTT. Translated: CASSSPGGGNSPLHF. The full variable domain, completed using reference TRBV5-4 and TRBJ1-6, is ETGVTQSPTHLIKTRGQQVTLRCSSQSGHNTVSWYQQALGQGPQFIFQYYREEENGRGNFPPRFSGLQFPNYSSELNVNALELDDSALYLCASSSPGGGNSPLHFGNGTRLTVT.

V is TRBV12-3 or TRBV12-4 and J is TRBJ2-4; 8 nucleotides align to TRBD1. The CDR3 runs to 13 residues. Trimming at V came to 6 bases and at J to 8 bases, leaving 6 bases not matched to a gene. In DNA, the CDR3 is TGTGCCAGCAGGCAGGGGGCGCTTGACATTCAGTACTTC. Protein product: CASRQGALDIQYF.

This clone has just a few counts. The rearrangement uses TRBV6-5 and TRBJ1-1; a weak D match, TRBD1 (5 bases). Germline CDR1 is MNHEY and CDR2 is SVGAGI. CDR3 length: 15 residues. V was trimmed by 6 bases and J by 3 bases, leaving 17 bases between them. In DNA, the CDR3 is TGTGCCAGCAGGATCCTCAGGGTTGCGTACACTGAAGCTTTCTTT. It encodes CASRILRVAYTEAFF.

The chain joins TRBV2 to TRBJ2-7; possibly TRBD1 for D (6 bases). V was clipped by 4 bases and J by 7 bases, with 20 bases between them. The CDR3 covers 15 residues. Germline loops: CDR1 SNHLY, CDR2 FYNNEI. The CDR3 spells CASSVARTDLREQYF. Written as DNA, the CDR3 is TGTGCCAGCAGTGTGGCACGGACAGACCTTCGGGAGCAGTACTTC. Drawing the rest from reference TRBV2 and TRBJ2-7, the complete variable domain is EPEVTQTPSHQVTQMGQEVILRCVPISNHLYFYWYRQILGQKVEFLVSFYNNEISEKSEIFDDQFSVERPDGSNFTLKIRSTKLEDSAMYFCASSVARTDLREQYFGPGTRLTVT.

The CDR3 region is CSVDDRTGEQYF. CDR3 DNA: TGCAGCGTTGACGATAGGACAGGGGAGCAGTACTTC. The chain uses TRBV29-1 and TRBJ2-7, with 8 bases matching TRBD1. CDR1 is SQVTM, CDR2 ANQGSEA, per germline. This CDR3 region has 12 residues. The trim removed 3 bases at V and 7 bases at J, leaving 5 bases unmatched.

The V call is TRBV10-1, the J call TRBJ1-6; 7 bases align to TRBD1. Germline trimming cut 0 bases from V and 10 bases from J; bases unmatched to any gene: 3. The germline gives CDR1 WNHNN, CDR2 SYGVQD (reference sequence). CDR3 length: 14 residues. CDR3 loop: CASSESGQYSPLHF. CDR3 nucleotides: TGCGCCAGCAGTGAGTCGGGACAGTACTCACCCCTCCACTTT.

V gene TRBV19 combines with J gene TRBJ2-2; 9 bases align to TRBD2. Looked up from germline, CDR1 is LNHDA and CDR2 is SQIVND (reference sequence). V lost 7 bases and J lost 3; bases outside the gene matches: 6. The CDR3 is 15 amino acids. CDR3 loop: CASITSGSYTGELFF. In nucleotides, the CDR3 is TGTGCCAGTATAACTAGCGGGTCATACACCGGGGAGCTGTTTTTT.

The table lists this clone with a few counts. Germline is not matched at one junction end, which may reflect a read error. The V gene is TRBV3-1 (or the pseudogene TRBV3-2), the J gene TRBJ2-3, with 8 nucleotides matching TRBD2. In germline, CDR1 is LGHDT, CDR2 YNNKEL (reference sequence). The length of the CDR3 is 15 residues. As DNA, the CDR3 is TGTGCCAGCAGACAAGGGGGGCGGGGGGCCGATACGCAGTATTTT. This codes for CASRQGGRGADTQYF.

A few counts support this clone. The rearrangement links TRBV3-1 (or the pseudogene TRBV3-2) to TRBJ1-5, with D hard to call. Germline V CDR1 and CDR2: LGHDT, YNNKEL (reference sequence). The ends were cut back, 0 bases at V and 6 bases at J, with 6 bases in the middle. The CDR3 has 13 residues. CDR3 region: CASSQDRAQPQHF. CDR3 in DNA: TGTGCCAGCAGCCAAGATAGGGCTCAGCCCCAGCATTTT.

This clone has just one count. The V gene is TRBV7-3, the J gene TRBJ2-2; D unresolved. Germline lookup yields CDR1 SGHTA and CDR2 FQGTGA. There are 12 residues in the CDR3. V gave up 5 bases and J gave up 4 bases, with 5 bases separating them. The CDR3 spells CASSPRTGELFF. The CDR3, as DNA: TGTGCCAGCAGCCCCCGCACCGGGGAGCTGTTTTTT.

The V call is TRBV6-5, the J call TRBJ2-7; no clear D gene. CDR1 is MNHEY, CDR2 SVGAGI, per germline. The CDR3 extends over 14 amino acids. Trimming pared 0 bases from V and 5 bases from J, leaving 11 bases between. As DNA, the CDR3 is TGTGCCAGCAGTTACTCGATATATGGTGACGAGCAGTACTTC. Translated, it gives CASSYSIYGDEQYF.

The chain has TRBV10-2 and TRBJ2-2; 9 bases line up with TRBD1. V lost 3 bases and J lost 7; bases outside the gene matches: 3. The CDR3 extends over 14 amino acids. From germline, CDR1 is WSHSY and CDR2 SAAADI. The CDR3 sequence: CASSEQGANGELFF. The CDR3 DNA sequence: TGCGCCAGCAGTGAACAGGGGGCAAACGGGGAGCTGTTTTTT.